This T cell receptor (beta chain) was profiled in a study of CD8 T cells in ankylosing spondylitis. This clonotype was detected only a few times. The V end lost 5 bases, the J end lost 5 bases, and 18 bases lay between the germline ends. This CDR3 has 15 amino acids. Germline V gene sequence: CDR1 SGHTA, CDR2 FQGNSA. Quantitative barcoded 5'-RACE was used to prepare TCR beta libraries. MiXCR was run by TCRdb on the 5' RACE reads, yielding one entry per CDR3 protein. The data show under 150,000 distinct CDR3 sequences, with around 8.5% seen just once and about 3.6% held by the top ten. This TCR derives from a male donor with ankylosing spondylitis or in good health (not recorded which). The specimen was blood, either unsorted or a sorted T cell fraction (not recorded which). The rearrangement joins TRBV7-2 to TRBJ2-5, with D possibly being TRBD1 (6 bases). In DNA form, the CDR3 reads TGTGCCAGCAGCCAACAACAGGGCGTTGAGGAGACCCAGTACTTC. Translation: CASSQQQGVEETQYF. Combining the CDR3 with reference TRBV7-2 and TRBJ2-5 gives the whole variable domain GAGVSQSPSNKVTEKGKDVELRCDPISGHTALYWYRQSLGQGLEFLIYFQGNSAPDKSGLPSDRFSAERTGGSVSTLTIQRTQQEDSAVYLCASSQQQGVEETQYFGPGTRLLVL.